The clone carrying this T cell receptor beta chain came up a few times. Its antigen is still unknown. The data originate from a study of identical twins. Study-wide points: An excess of low generation probability was shown by twin-shared out-of-frame alpha sequences. In beta out-of-frame sequences, the excess sharing between twins was weaker. Cord blood's abundant beta clonotypes had fewer insertions, unlike memory repertoires. Cross-sectional statistical analysis, not tracking of the same donors, underpinned the conclusions.

In TCRdb, the 5' RACE reads were re-called with MiXCR into one record per CDR3 protein. The sample contains roughly 470,000 distinct CDR3 sequences, approximately 14% of which appear only once. The CDR3 extends over 14 amino acids. Germline V gene lookup returns CDR1 WSHSY and CDR2 SAAADI. The V and J ends lost 5 bases and 7 bases, in that order; junction bases with no gene match: 8. Separately, the same data were catalogued under a study of yellow fever vaccine responses in identical twins.

The chain uses TRBV10-2 and TRBJ2-7; 10 positions agree with TRBD2. Material: CD4+ T cells sorted from blood. This clonotype was sampled from a woman younger than 30 in good health. CDR3 nucleotide sequence: TGCGCCAGCAGTCTAGCGGGAGCCGTGGGGGAGCAGTACTTC. Its protein is CASSLAGAVGEQYF.